This T cell receptor (beta chain) stems from a study of OX40 agonist ivuxolimab in advanced cancers. The overall study: Three individuals attained partial responses, comprising one hepatocellular carcinoma case and two cutaneous melanoma cases.

Trimming shortened V by 3 bases and J by 5 bases, and 11 bases separated the two germline ends. From germline, CDR1 is LGHNT and CDR2 FRNRAP. The CDR3 runs 14 residues. General study points: Clonal expansion was seen in CD4+ and CD8+ blood T cells by week 6 at 0.1 to 3.0 mg/kg. The study found that CD8+ T cells averaged more expanded clones than CD4+.

The table lists this clone with a count of one. The antigen remains unidentified. Profiled with immunoSEQ multiplex PCR; TCRdb holds only in-frame clones, not every one. The profile covers about 120,000 clones, with approximately 90% appearing a single time and around 0.53% taken by the ten largest. The chain couples TRBV12-5 to TRBJ2-1; D ambiguous. The starting material was CD4+ or CD8+ T cells sorted from blood, obtained in a trial of the OX40 agonist ivuxolimab. The source of this sequence is an adult with an advanced solid tumor such as melanoma, head and neck, liver or kidney cancer. CDR3 in amino acids: CASGLEQSNNEQFF. CDR3 coding DNA: TGTGCTAGTGGTTTAGAACAGAGCAACAATGAGCAGTTCTTC. The full variable domain, rest sourced from reference TRBV12-5 and TRBJ2-1, is DARVTQTPRHKVTEMGQEVTMRCQPILGHNTVFWYRQTMMQGLELLAYFRNRAPLDDSGMPKDRFSAEMPDATLATLKIQPSEPRDSAVYFCASGLEQSNNEQFFGPGTRLTVL.